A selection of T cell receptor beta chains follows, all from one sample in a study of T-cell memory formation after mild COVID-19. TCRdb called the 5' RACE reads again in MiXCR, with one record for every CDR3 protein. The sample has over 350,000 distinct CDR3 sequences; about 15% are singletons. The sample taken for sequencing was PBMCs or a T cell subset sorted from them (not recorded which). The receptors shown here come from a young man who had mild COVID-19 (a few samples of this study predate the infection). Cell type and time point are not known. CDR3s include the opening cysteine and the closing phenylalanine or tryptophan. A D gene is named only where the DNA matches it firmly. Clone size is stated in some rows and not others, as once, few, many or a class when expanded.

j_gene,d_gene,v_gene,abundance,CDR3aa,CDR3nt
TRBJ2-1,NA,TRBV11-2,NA,CASSRQDNEQFF,TGTGCCAGCAGCCGACAGGACAATGAGCAGTTCTTC
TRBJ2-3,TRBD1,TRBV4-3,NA,CASSRQDREDTQYF,TGCGCCAGCAGCCGCCAAGACAGGGAAGATACGCAGTATTTT
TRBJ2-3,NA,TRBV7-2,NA,CASRSGRIEYTQYF,TGTGCCAGCAGGTCGGGACGGATTGAGTATACGCAGTATTTT
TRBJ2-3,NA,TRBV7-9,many,CASSFTPDTQYF,TGTGCCAGCAGTTTTACACCAGATACGCAGTATTTT
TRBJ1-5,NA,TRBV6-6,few,CASTKGGGNQPQHF,TGTGCCAGCACCAAGGGGGGCGGGAATCAGCCCCAGCATTTT
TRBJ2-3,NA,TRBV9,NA,CASSVKDTQYF,TGTGCCAGCAGCGTAAAAGATACGCAGTATTTT
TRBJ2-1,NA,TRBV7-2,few,CASSLEMGNEQFF,TGTGCCAGCAGCTTAGAGATGGGAAATGAGCAGTTCTTC
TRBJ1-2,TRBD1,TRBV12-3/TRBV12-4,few,CASSHVRDRGLYNYGYTF,TGTGCCAGCAGCCACGTGAGGGACAGGGGGCTTTACAACTATGGCTACACCTTC
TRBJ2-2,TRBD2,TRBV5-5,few,CASSWSSGKHTGELFF,TGTGCCAGCAGCTGGTCTAGCGGGAAGCACACCGGGGAGCTGTTTTTT
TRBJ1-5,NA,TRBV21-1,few,CASSKWHRGYNQPQHF,TGTGCCAGCAGCAAATGGCACCGGGGATACAATCAGCCCCAGCATTTT
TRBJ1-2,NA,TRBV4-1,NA,CASSQGPNYGYTF,TGCGCCAGCAGCCAAGGCCCTAACTATGGCTACACCTTC
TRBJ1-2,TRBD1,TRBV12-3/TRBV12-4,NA,CASTMTGGYGYTF,TGTGCCAGCACCATGACAGGGGGTTATGGCTACACCTTC
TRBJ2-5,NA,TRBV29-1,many,CSVGLQETQYF,TGCAGCGTTGGTCTACAAGAGACCCAGTACTTC
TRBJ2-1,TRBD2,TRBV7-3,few,CASSPTSGGASRNEQFF,TGTGCCAGCAGCCCGACTAGCGGGGGGGCGTCTAGGAATGAGCAGTTCTTC
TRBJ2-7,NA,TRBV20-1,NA,CSAQPGARTYEQYF,TGCAGTGCTCAGCCGGGGGCGCGGACCTACGAGCAGTACTTC
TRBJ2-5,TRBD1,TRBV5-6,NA,CASSSTGGETQYF,TGTGCCAGCAGCTCTACAGGGGGAGAGACCCAGTACTTC
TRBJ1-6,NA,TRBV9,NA,CAITRGGGVSPLHF,TGTGCCATCACACGGGGGGGCGGGGTATCACCCCTCCACTTT
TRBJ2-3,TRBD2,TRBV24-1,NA,CATSDSGGGSTDTQYF,TGTGCCACCAGTGATTCCGGGGGGGGAAGCACAGATACGCAGTATTTT
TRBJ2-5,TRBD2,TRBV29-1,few,CSVRAGGLETQYF,TGCAGCGTTAGAGCGGGGGGGCTCGAGACCCAGTACTTC
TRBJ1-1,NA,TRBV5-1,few,CASRTMHTNTEAFF,TGCGCCAGCAGAACCATGCACACGAACACTGAAGCTTTCTTT
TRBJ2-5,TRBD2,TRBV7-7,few,CASSLELAGEETQYF,TGTGCTAGCAGCTTAGAACTAGCGGGGGAAGAGACCCAGTACTTC
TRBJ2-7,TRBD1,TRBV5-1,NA,CASSLSVTGTREQYF,TGCGCCAGCAGCTTGAGCGTGACAGGGACGCGCGAGCAGTACTTC